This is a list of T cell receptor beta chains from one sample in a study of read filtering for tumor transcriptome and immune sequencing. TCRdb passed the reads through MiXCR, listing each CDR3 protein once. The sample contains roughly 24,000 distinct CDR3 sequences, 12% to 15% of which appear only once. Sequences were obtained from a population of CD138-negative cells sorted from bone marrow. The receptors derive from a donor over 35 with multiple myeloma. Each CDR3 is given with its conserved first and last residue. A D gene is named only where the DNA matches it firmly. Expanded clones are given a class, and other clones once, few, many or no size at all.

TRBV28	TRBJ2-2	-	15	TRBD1	CASRSTGLGTGELFF	TGTGCCAGCAGGTCGACAGGGTTGGGCACCGGGGAGCTGTTTTTT
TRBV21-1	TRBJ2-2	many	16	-	CASSKSWRGGSGELFF	TGTGCCAGCAGCAAATCATGGAGGGGAGGGTCCGGGGAGCTGTTTTTT
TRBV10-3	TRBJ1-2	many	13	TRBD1	CAISPWTGEGYTF	TGTGCCATCAGCCCTTGGACAGGGGAAGGCTACACCTTC
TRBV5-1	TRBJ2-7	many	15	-	CASSRTGTPGPEQYF	TGCGCCAGCAGCAGAACCGGGACTCCCGGGCCCGAGCAGTACTTC
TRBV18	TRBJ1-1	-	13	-	CASSPPGWTEAFF	TGTGCCAGCTCACCACCGGGGTGGACTGAAGCTTTCTTT
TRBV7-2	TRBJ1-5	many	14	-	CASSLATSNQPQHF	TGTGCCAGCAGCTTAGCCACTAGCAATCAGCCCCAGCATTTT
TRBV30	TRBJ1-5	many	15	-	CAWSVTGLSNQPQHF	TGTGCCTGGAGTGTTACGGGACTAAGCAATCAGCCCCAGCATTTT
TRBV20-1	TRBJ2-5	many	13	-	CSARDPNKETQYF	TGCAGTGCTAGAGATCCGAATAAAGAGACCCAGTACTTC
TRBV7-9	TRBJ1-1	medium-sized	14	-	CASSLKGEGTEAFF	TGTGCCAGCAGCTTAAAGGGGGAGGGCACTGAAGCTTTCTTT
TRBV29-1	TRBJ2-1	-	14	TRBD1	CSASQGANYNEQFF	TGCAGCGCCTCCCAGGGGGCCAACTACAATGAGCAGTTCTTC
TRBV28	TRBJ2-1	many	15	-	CASSLTERVYNEQFF	TGTGCCAGCAGCTTGACAGAGAGAGTTTACAATGAGCAGTTCTTC
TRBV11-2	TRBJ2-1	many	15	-	CASSRGGQTYNEQFF	TGTGCCAGCAGTAGAGGAGGGCAAACCTACAATGAGCAGTTCTTC
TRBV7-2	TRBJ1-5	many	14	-	CASSRDRNNQPQHF	TGTGCCAGCAGCCGAGACAGGAACAATCAGCCCCAGCATTTT
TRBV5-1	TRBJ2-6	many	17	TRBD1	CASSWGQGYSGANVLTF	TGCGCCAGCAGTTGGGGACAGGGGTACTCTGGGGCCAACGTCCTGACTTTC
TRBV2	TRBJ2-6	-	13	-	CASNPSGANVLTF	TGTGCCAGCAACCCCTCCGGGGCCAACGTCCTGACTTTC
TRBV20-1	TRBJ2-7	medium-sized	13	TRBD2	CSAKVAGANEQYF	TGCAGTGCTAAAGTAGCGGGAGCTAACGAGCAGTACTTC
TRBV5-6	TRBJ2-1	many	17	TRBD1	CASSLGVRTGYYNEQFF	TGTGCCAGCAGCTTGGGGGTGAGGACAGGGTACTACAATGAGCAGTTCTTC
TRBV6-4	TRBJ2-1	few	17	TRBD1	CASSEGTGATTYNEQFF	TGTGCCAGCAGTGAAGGGACAGGGGCGACTACCTACAATGAGCAGTTCTTC
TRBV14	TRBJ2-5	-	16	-	CASSHGYGGSFETQYF	TGTGCCAGCAGCCACGGATATGGGGGTAGTTTTGAGACCCAGTACTTC
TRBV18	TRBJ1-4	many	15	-	CASSPQGPPNEKLFF	TGTGCCAGCTCACCACAGGGTCCACCTAATGAAAAACTGTTTTTT
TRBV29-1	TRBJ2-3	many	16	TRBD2	CSVAGLAGGPGDTQYF	TGCAGCGTTGCGGGACTAGCGGGAGGGCCGGGAGATACGCAGTATTTT
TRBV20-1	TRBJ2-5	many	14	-	CSANPRALQETQYF	TGCAGTGCTAATCCTCGGGCCTTGCAAGAGACCCAGTACTTC
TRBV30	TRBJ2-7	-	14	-	CAWSVLEQSYEQYF	TGTGCCTGGAGTGTACTGGAACAGTCCTACGAGCAGTACTTC
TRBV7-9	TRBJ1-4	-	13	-	CASSWDYTHTRYF	TGTGCCAGCAGCTGGGACTACACACATACGCGGTATTTT
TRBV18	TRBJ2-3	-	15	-	CASSPPSVAWDTQYF	TGTGCCAGCTCACCACCGTCGGTAGCGTGGGATACGCAGTATTTT
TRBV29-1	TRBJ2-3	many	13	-	CSVRSSGTDTQYF	TGCAGCGTTCGGTCTTCCGGGACAGATACGCAGTATTTT
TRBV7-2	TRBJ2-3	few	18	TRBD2	CASSLAGGTSGSTDTQYF	TGTGCCAGCAGCTTAGCCGGGGGGACTAGCGGGTCCACAGATACGCAGTATTTT
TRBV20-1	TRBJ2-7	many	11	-	CSARAYVEQYF	TGCAGTGCTAGAGCCTATGTTGAGCAGTACTTC
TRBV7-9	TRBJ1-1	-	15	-	CASSLMHPGNTEAFF	TGTGCCAGCAGCTTAATGCATCCCGGCAACACTGAAGCTTTCTTT
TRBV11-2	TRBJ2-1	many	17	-	CASSLTGTKNGHNEQFF	TGTGCCAGCAGCTTAACCGGGACAAAGAACGGGCACAATGAGCAGTTCTTC
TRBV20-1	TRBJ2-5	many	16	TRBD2	CSASPILAGVQETQYF	TGCAGTGCTAGCCCCATACTAGCGGGAGTACAAGAGACCCAGTACTTC
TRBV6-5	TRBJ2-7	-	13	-	CASSYSTGYEQYF	TGTGCCAGCAGTTACTCGACGGGCTACGAGCAGTACTTC
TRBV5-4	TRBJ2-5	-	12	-	CASSFNRETQYF	TGTGCCAGCAGCTTTAATCGCGAGACCCAGTACTTC
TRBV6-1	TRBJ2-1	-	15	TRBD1	CASSPPGQDYNEQFF	TGTGCCAGCAGCCCCCCGGGACAGGATTACAATGAGCAGTTCTTC
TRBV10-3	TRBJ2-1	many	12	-	CAISGVANEQFF	TGTGCCATCAGTGGGGTGGCGAATGAGCAGTTCTTC
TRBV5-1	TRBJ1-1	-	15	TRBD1	CASSRRQGKNTEAFF	TGCGCCAGCAGTCGCCGACAGGGAAAGAACACTGAAGCTTTCTTT
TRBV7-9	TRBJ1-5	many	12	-	CASSFLNQPQHF	TGTGCCAGCAGCTTTTTGAATCAGCCCCAGCATTTT